This T cell receptor beta chain was sequenced during a study of beta chain features in type 1 diabetes (dated by TCRdb to 2016 to 2019). About the investigation overall: No differences in mean age, gender distribution, total cell number or subset yield were found between patients and healthy donors. In the study, recently diagnosed type 1 diabetes patients and matched healthy donors were compared on the TCRB repertoires of their sorted circulating CD4+ T cell subsets. A total of 90 million to 140 million sorted cells were examined across all samples, and RNA yield correlated strongly with the number of cells per subset. Naive and central memory subsets were obtained from all 30 or so donors, but regulatory and stem cell-like memory subsets were isolated from only 8 patients and roughly 8 healthy donors.

Study-wide findings and limitations: Naive, central memory and regulatory TCRB repertoires appeared more similar among patients than among healthy donors. HLA sub-analyses involved small numbers of individuals, so any influence of HLA type on TCRB rearrangement remained unresolved. Shorter templates might have been favored by PCR, but patient and control samples were amplified and corrected together, so both groups would have been affected equally by any skew. Because cDNA rather than genomic DNA was sequenced, highly expressing activated cells could have been over-represented, although no difference in activation and CD3 levels was found between groups. Type 1 diabetes patients showed a moderate but significant shortening of TCRB CDR3 length in all four CD4+ subsets. Fewer insertions and more nucleotide deletions at VDJ recombination sites were observed in patients with type 1 diabetes, implying thymic rearrangement abnormalities.

From V the trimming removes 6 bases and from J it removes 8 bases, while the gene matches leave 7 bases of the junction unaccounted for. Inclusive of the bounding cysteine and phenylalanine, the CDR3 is 12 residues long. This entry keeps only the CDR3 DNA: 36 bases, framed from base 1. Per the germline V gene, MDHEN is the CDR1 and SYDVKM is the CDR2. All of the isolated RNA was reverse transcribed with the High Capacity cDNA Reverse Transcription Kit, so expressed TCRB transcripts were sequenced. For stem cell-like memory T cell samples, survey-depth immunoSEQ sequencing was used, averaging about 1 million total reads per sample. Sorted cells were lysed in RLT buffer, and RNA was extracted using DNase-treated RNeasy Micro or Mini kits according to cell number. To prevent cross-contamination, each cell subset was processed individually, whereas patient and healthy donor samples were processed jointly. TCRB sequences were amplified from cDNA with the immunoSEQ multiplex PCR, producing 87-bp fragments spanning the CDR3 region. Sequencing of the amplicons was performed on the Illumina HiSeq platform. The study's own analysis went as follows. Synthetic template baselines were used to correct PCR bias computationally, reads within Hamming distance 2 were collapsed together, and singletons that could not be merged were discarded. By aligning reads against IMGT, V, D and J genes, CDR3 length, and insertions or deletions at six rearrangement sites were assigned. Within each subset, clonotype counts were normalized to sorted cell number, and only after that were true diversity and Gini coefficients computed with the tcR R package. The overlap coefficient, calculated on TCRB nucleotide sequences, was used to quantify repertoire sharing. What TCRdb holds here is the immuneACCESS table cut down to in-frame rearrangements. Part of the clones is not present; checked against another copy, under half of the missing clones reflect an unresolved V gene, and the others are unexplained. V and J calls plus clone size are reproduced from that table; the DNA served to infer D and trimming. In all, the sample holds over 100,000 clones, and roughly 43% of those were seen once. Together, the top ten hold around 0.07% of the sample.

Remarks on this clone: The specificity of this receptor is unknown. The record has no base qualities; no much larger clone is one base away.

From each donor, a single peripheral blood sample of approximately 110 mL on average was drawn into heparinised tubes. Naive, central memory, regulatory and stem cell-like memory CD4+ T cells were sorted on a BD FACSAria II using a panel including CD45RO, CCR7, CD25, CD127, CD95 and CD27. Purity was above 98% for every sorted population. PBMCs were isolated right away by Lymphoprep density gradient centrifugation and were stained directly, without culture. To minimize batch effects, samples were stained and sorted in pairs, one healthy donor with one patient per experiment. Source material: stem cell memory CD4+ T cells from blood. Read against the paper, the sample's cell subset or site label means: stem cell-like memory CD4+ T cells. The sequence was collected from a woman between 18 and 29 years old in good health. The chain is made from TRBV28 and TRBJ2-7, with 7 bases aligning to TRBD1. The DNA sequence is TGTGCCAGCAGCCGACAGGGAAACAAGCAGTACTTC. It specifies CASSRQGNKQYF.